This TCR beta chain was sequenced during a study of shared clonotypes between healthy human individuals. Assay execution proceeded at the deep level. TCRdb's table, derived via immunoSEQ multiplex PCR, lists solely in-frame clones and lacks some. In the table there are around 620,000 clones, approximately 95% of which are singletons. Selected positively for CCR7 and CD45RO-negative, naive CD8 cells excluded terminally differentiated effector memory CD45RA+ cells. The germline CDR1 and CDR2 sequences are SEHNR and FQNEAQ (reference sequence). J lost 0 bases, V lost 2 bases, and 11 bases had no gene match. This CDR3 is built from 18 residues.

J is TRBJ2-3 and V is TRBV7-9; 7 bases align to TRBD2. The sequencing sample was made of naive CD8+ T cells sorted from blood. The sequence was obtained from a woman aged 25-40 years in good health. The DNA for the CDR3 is TGTGCCAGCAGCTTATATCTAGCGGTGGGGACTAGCACAGATACGCAGTATTTT. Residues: CASSLYLAVGTSTDTQYF.